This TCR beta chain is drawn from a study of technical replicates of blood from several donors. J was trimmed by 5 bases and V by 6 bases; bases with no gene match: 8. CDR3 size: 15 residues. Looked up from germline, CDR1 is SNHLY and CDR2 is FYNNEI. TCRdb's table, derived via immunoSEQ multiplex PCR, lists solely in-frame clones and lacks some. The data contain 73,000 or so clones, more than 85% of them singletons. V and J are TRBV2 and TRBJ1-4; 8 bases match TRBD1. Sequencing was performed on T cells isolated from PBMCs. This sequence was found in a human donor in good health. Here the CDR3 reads CASRAGTGGNEKLFF. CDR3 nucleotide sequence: TGTGCCAGCAGGGCTGGGACAGGAGGAAATGAAAAACTGTTTTTT.